This T cell receptor beta chain emerged from a study of tumor and adjacent non-tumor tissue in lung cancer. RNA was extracted from bulk tissue without any cell sorting. More than 3 cm separated this lung sample from the edge of the tumor. Chemotherapy-naive patients with new lung cancer underwent thoracic surgery in China, August–November 2014. Of note for this clonotype: Its target is not known.

Three rounds of nested PCR, following a modified ARM-PCR protocol, produced the TCRbeta library. TCRdb re-called the multiplex PCR reads with MiXCR, one entry per CDR3 protein. The sample has 52,000 or so distinct CDR3 sequences; 74% are singletons. Study conclusions and caveats: Significantly higher TCR diversity was found in tumor than normal lung.

CDR1 is MNHNY and CDR2 is SVGAGI in the germline V gene (reference sequence). This CDR3 has 15 residues. Between the trimmed V and J ends, which lost 6 bases and 2 bases, there was a span of 17 bases. The source is a woman between 55 and 75 years old with non-small cell lung cancer. What was sequenced was distant non-tumor lung tissue. The chain employs TRBV6-6 and TRBJ2-7; a weak D match, TRBD1 (6 bases). The CDR3 spells CASRLTGYAPYEQYF. The CDR3 coding sequence is TGTGCCAGCAGATTAACAGGGTACGCGCCCTACGAGCAGTACTTC.